The clone carrying this T cell receptor beta chain was recorded once. These data belong to a study of T cell clones after liver transplantation. Study details: Three of eight recipients were HCV-positive; others had non-autoimmune, non-viral indications.

TCRdb keeps only in-frame clones here, not all; method: immunoSEQ multiplex PCR. The sample holds about 80,000 clones, 80% to 85% seen once. This specimen was CD4+ T cells from blood, taken around 42 months after liver transplant. The source is a human patient who received a liver transplant. Some T cells could come from the graft donor.

The DNA of the CDR3 is TGTGCCACCCTCCGGGGGGGGAATTTCGCTAGCGGGAGGGCGGGAGAGCAGTTCTTC. As protein: CATLRGGNFASGRAGEQFF. V and J are TRBV15 and TRBJ2-1; 12 nucleotides line up with TRBD2. Germline loops: CDR1 LNHNV, CDR2 YYDKDF (reference sequence). This CDR3 region has 19 residues. Losses at the gene ends were 8 bases for V and 10 bases for J; bases not matched to a gene: 24.